This TCR beta chain was sequenced for a study of radiotherapy plus CTLA-4 blockade in lung cancer (dated by TCRdb to 2016 to 2019). Notes on the research overall: Among enrolled patients, 15% to 20% had an objective response and 31% reached disease control.

What the authors observed across the whole study: After treatment with radiotherapy and ipilimumab, TCR clones that originated in tumors expanded in peripheral blood. The strongest predictors of response were reported to be early dynamic shifts in blood T cell clones along with a rise in serum interferon-beta following radiation.

Deletion took 1 base off V and 1 base off J, with a span of 2 bases between the germline ends. Inclusive of the bounding cysteine and phenylalanine, the CDR3 is 12 residues long. The DNA shown is the 36-base CDR3, in frame from base 1. CDR1 and CDR2 are read off the germline V gene as MDHEN and SYDVKM. This clone was found once. The antigen it recognizes is unknown. No qualities accompany the bases; no much larger clone lies one base away. In this study, focal radiation therapy paired with CTLA-4 blockade (ipilimumab) was tested in patients who had chemo-refractory metastatic non-small-cell lung cancer. The method behind the library was the immunoSEQ multiplex PCR assay. Drawn from immuneACCESS, this table holds only the in-frame rearrangements with V and J called that TCRdb kept. Clones are partly lost; checked studies trace under half to an unresolved V gene and leave the rest unexplained. For this sample there are 90,000 or so clones; 83% appear just once. The top ten hold 0.65% to 1% of the sample.

This clonotype was sampled from a human donor with non-small cell lung cancer who had stable disease on radiotherapy plus ipilimumab. The input for sequencing was peripheral blood, taken from a patient treated with radiotherapy plus ipilimumab. The chain was built from TRBV28 and TRBJ2-7; too little of a D gene remains to name it. The DNA sequence follows: TGTGCCAGCAGTTTATTTTCCTACGAGCAGTACTTC. It specifies CASSLFSYEQYF. The reference TRBV28 and TRBJ2-7 proteins fill in what lies around the CDR3, so the full variable domain reads DVKVTQSSRYLVKRTGEKVFLECVQDMDHENMFWYRQDPGLGLRLIYFSYDVKMKEKGDIPEGYSVSREKKERFSLILESASTNQTSMYLCASSLFSYEQYFGPGTRLTVT.